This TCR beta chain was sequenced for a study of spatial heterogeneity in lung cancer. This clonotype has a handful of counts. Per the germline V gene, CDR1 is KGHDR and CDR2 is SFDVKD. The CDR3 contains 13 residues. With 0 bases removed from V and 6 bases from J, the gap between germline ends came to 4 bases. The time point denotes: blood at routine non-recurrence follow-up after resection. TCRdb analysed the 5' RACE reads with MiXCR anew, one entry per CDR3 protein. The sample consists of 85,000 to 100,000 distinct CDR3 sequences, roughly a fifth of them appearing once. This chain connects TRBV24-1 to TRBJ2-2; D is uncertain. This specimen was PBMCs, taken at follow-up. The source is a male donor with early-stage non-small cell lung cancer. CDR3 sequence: CATSDLSAGELFF. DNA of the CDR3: TGTGCCACCAGTGATTTGTCGGCCGGGGAGCTGTTTTTT.